The 11 T cell receptor beta chains below come from one sample, sequenced in a study of regulatory T cells in long-lasting Graves disease. Time point indicated: newly diagnosed GD, antithyroid drugs for less than 3 months. TCR sequences were obtained from RNA taken from PBMCs. Investigators prepared the TCR beta libraries by applying iRepertoire HTBI primers and Arm-PCR of CDR3 regions. Via MiXCR, TCRdb re-called the multiplex PCR reads, giving one row per CDR3 protein. Here the sample spans roughly 610,000 distinct CDR3 sequences, 15% to 20% being singletons. These data also featured in a second study, about T cells in Graves' hyperthyroidism and ophthalmopathy.

The sample was peripheral blood mononuclear cells (PBMCs), taken at new diagnosis, from a patient treated with antithyroid drugs. The source is a young man with Graves disease.

The chain joins TRBV24-1 to TRBJ2-1; D not certain. CDR1 and CDR2 from the germline V gene are KGHDR and SFDVKD. CDR3 length: 14 amino acids. Trimming removed 5 bases at V and 4 bases at J, with 11 bases between. The DNA for the CDR3 is TGTGCCACCAGTGTCCAGCCTCTGTACAATGAGCAGTTCTTC. Protein sequence: CATSVQPLYNEQFF.

At least ten counts were recorded for this clonotype. The chain is built from TRBV18 and TRBJ2-1, with 8 bases matching TRBD1. The junction had 9 bases not matched to a gene; V was cut back by 6 bases and J by 8 bases. The germline gives CDR1 KGHSH, CDR2 LQKENI. The CDR3 length is 14 residues. The CDR3 is CASSPSTGVDEQFF. DNA of the CDR3: TGTGCCAGCTCGCCCTCGACAGGGGTTGATGAGCAGTTCTTC.

This clonotype has only a few counts. The chain employs TRBV7-2 and TRBJ1-1; no firm D call. V lost 5 bases and J lost 0, with 10 bases in between. CDR1 and CDR2 (germline): SGHTA, FQGNSA. CDR3 length: 14 residues. The DNA for the CDR3 is TGTGCCAGCAGCGGTCGAACACTGAACACTGAAGCTTTCTTT. As protein: CASSGRTLNTEAFF.

The sample holds a few counts of this clonotype. V gene TRBV6-1 combines with J gene TRBJ1-4; D remains ambiguous. The ends were cut back, 2 bases at V and 3 bases at J, with 13 bases in the middle. Looked up from germline, CDR1 is MNHNS and CDR2 is SASEGT. The CDR3 is 16 residues long. In nucleotides, the CDR3 is TGTGCCAGCAGTGAAAGGGAAGGGTCACCTAATGAAAAACTGTTTTTT. Translation gives CASSEREGSPNEKLFF.

This clonotype has ten or more counts. The chain is built from TRBV7-9 and TRBJ2-7; D gene uncertain. Per the germline V gene, CDR1 is SEHNR and CDR2 is FQNEAQ (reference sequence). This CDR3 has 15 residues. V shed 5 bases and J shed 1 base, with 15 bases lying between them. CDR3 nucleotide sequence: TGTGCCAGCAGCACTCTCACGGCGGAGTCCTACGAGCAGTACTTC. It yields the protein CASSTLTAESYEQYF.

The rearrangement links TRBV20-1 to TRBJ2-2, with 7 bases identical to TRBD1. This CDR3 has 15 amino acids. The trim removed 5 bases at V and 6 bases at J, leaving 12 bases unmatched. Per the germline V gene, CDR1 is DFQATT and CDR2 is SNEGSKA (reference sequence). The CDR3 loop reads CSAGPTGKLSGELFF. DNA for the CDR3: TGCAGTGCTGGCCCGACAGGGAAGTTGTCCGGGGAGCTGTTTTTT.

This clonotype was observed at least ten times. The chain combines TRBV2 with TRBJ1-1, with 8 bases aligning to TRBD1. V lost 7 bases, J lost 4 bases, and 8 bases stayed unmatched. This CDR3 has 14 amino acids. CDR1 SNHLY and CDR2 FYNNEI come from the germline V gene. CDR3: CASTLPTGGTEAFF. The CDR3 DNA reads as TGTGCCAGCACCCTACCCACAGGGGGCACTGAAGCTTTCTTT.

Many counts were recorded for this clonotype. The J gene is TRBJ2-2, the V gene TRBV13; D remains unclear. The CDR3 runs 13 residues. Germline CDR1 reads PRHDT; CDR2 reads FYEKMQ (reference sequence). V lost 5 bases and J lost 1, with 5 bases in between. This CDR3 reads CASSPENTGELFF. The CDR3 DNA reads TGTGCCAGCAGCCCCGAGAACACCGGGGAGCTGTTTTTT.

As for this clonotype: This may arise from a read error, as a much more abundant clone is one base away. The chain joins TRBV6-2 or TRBV6-3 to TRBJ1-1; D possibly corresponds to TRBD1 (6 bases). CDR1 is MNHEY, CDR2 SVGEGT, per germline. This CDR3 has 15 amino acids. The CDR3 region is CASSYSAGGLTGAFF. CDR3 nucleotides: TGTGCCAGCAGTTACTCGGCTGGGGGCTTAACTGGAGCTTTCTTT.

This clonotype was found many times. CDR3: CASKGGDSTDTQYF. CDR3 DNA: TGTGCCAGCAAGGGCGGGGATAGCACAGATACGCAGTATTTT. This sequence joins TRBV2 and TRBJ2-3; D is possibly TRBD2 (6 bases). The CDR3 runs 14 residues. Looked up from germline, CDR1 is SNHLY and CDR2 is FYNNEI. Deletions cut 7 bases from V and 0 bases from J, with 11 bases between.

Ten or more counts support this clonotype. The chain combines TRBV20-1 with TRBJ1-2; 7 positions agree with TRBD1. Per germline, CDR1 DFQATT and CDR2 SNEGSKA (reference sequence). V lost 1 base to trimming and J lost 0 bases; unmatched junction nucleotides: 2. The CDR3 runs 14 residues. For the CDR3, the DNA is TGCAGTGCTAGAGGGGACAGAACTAACTATGGCTACACCTTC. Translating it yields CSARGDRTNYGYTF.